Listed below are T cell receptor beta chains from one sample, sequenced in a study of T cells in Graves' hyperthyroidism and ophthalmopathy. MiXCR was run by TCRdb on the multiplex PCR reads, yielding one entry per CDR3 protein. The sample holds about 640,000 distinct CDR3 sequences; around 20% are singletons and the top ten take around a third. Sequencing used blood. The source is a young man with Graves' ophthalmopathy. CDR3s include the opening cysteine and the closing phenylalanine or tryptophan. A D gene is named only where the DNA matches it firmly. Size is omitted from some rows. Given values are once, few, many or a class for expanded clones.

v_gene	d_gene	abundance	j_gene	CDR3aa	CDR3nt
TRBV28	.	few	TRBJ2-5	CASSLFTGTQYF	TGTGCCAGCAGTTTATTTACGGGGACCCAGTACTTC
TRBV6-4	.	.	TRBJ1-1	CASSEGHKNTEAFF	TGTGCCAGCAGCGAGGGACACAAAAACACTGAAGCTTTCTTT
TRBV10-3	.	.	TRBJ2-1	CAINQGAVDEQFF	TGTGCCATCAATCAGGGTGCGGTGGATGAGCAGTTCTTC
TRBV15	.	.	TRBJ2-5	CATSRGPGTQYF	TGTGCCACCAGCAGAGGGCCGGGGACCCAGTACTTC
TRBV7-9	TRBD2	few	TRBJ2-3	CASSPASGRATDTQYF	TGTGCCAGCAGCCCCGCTAGCGGGAGGGCCACAGATACGCAGTATTTT
TRBV20-1	TRBD2	many	TRBJ2-1	CSARPPSGYNEQFF	TGCAGTGCTAGGCCCCCTAGCGGATACAATGAGCAGTTCTTC
TRBV2	.	many	TRBJ1-2	CASSDVEGSYGYTF	TGTGCCAGCAGTGACGTGGAGGGATCCTATGGCTACACCTTC
TRBV30	.	.	TRBJ2-2	CAWRASATGELFF	TGTGCCTGGAGAGCATCGGCGACCGGGGAGCTGTTTTTT
TRBV9	TRBD1	few	TRBJ2-7	CASSPRDSGHEQYF	TGTGCCAGCAGCCCTCGGGACAGTGGCCACGAGCAGTACTTC
TRBV20-1	.	.	TRBJ2-1	CSARDFRSYNEQFF	TGCAGTGCTAGAGATTTCCGGTCCTACAATGAGCAGTTCTTC
TRBV19	TRBD2	.	TRBJ2-1	CASTAPGLAGYNEQFF	TGTGCCAGTACCGCGCCGGGACTAGCGGGGTACAATGAGCAGTTCTTC
TRBV7-9	.	.	TRBJ2-2	CASSPGELFF	TGTGCCAGCAGCCCCGGGGAGCTGTTTTTT
TRBV6-1	.	.	TRBJ2-3	CASSRQEASPDTQYF	TGTGCCAGCAGTAGACAGGAGGCCTCACCAGATACGCAGTATTTT
TRBV4-2	.	.	TRBJ2-7	CASSPTQRGRSEQYF	TGTGCCAGCAGCCCCACCCAACGAGGCAGAAGCGAGCAGTACTTC
TRBV28	.	.	TRBJ1-1	CGSRGGVNTEAFF	TGTGGCTCCCGGGGAGGGGTGAACACTGAAGCTTTCTTT
TRBV24-1	TRBD1	.	TRBJ1-2	CATSDPGGGYGYTF	TGTGCCACCAGTGACCCAGGGGGCGGCTATGGCTACACCTTC
TRBV18	.	.	TRBJ2-1	CASSPSGLNEQFF	TGTGCCAGCTCACCGTCGGGGCTCAATGAGCAGTTCTTC
TRBV5-1	TRBD2	many	TRBJ2-7	CASSAQASGMYYEQYF	TGCGCCAGCAGCGCCCAGGCGAGCGGGATGTACTACGAGCAGTACTTC
TRBV30	TRBD1	few	TRBJ2-5	CAWNTGTGVRIGETQYF	TGTGCCTGGAATACCGGGACAGGGGTCCGTATTGGAGAGACCCAGTACTTC
TRBV20-1	TRBD1	.	TRBJ1-1	CSAIPMTGTGEAFF	TGCAGTGCTATCCCGATGACCGGGACAGGGGAAGCTTTCTTT
TRBV20-1	TRBD2	few	TRBJ2-1	CSASQAGAIDNEQFF	TGCAGTGCTAGTCAAGCGGGAGCTATAGACAATGAGCAGTTCTTC
TRBV28	.	many	TRBJ1-5	CASSLIRLDSTLSMGNQPQHF	TGTGCCAGCAGTTTAATTAGGTTAGACAGCACCTTGTCTATGGGCAATCAGCCCCAGCATTTT
TRBV5-1	.	.	TRBJ2-1	CASSLVQNEQFF	TGCGCCAGCAGCTTGGTCCAGAATGAGCAGTTCTTC
TRBV6-1	TRBD1	few	TRBJ1-4	CASSEHWGQGIASNEKLFF	TGTGCCAGCAGTGAACATTGGGGACAGGGGATTGCGTCTAATGAAAAACTGTTTTTT
TRBV5-1	TRBD1	many	TRBJ1-2	CASSLAQGSAGYTF	TGCGCCAGCAGCTTGGCACAGGGGTCGGCTGGCTACACCTTC
TRBV7-8	TRBD2	.	TRBJ2-5	CASSLARAGGVFPMEETQYF	TGTGCCAGCAGCTTAGCGCGAGCGGGAGGTGTTTTCCCTATGGAAGAGACCCAGTACTTC
TRBV11-2	.	few	TRBJ1-6	CASSRDGQSSYNSPLHF	TGTGCCAGCAGTCGGGACGGGCAGAGCTCCTATAATTCACCCCTCCACTTT
TRBV7-3	TRBD2	few	TRBJ2-2	CASSSGTSRTGELFF	TGTGCCAGCAGCTCCGGGACTAGTCGCACCGGGGAGCTGTTTTTT
TRBV6-1	.	many	TRBJ2-7	CASTSGMGSRLYEQYF	TGTGCCAGCACCTCAGGGATGGGCAGTCGTCTCTACGAGCAGTACTTC
TRBV11-3	TRBD1	few	TRBJ2-7	CASSLTGSDEQYF	TGTGCCAGCAGCTTGACAGGGTCAGACGAGCAGTACTTC
TRBV4-1	TRBD2	few	TRBJ2-7	CASSQESGMIYEQYF	TGCGCCAGCAGCCAAGAGAGCGGGATGATCTACGAGCAGTACTTC
TRBV7-2	.	.	TRBJ2-5	CASSSSRWGSRETQYF	TGTGCCAGCAGCTCCAGCCGATGGGGTAGTCGAGAGACCCAGTACTTC
TRBV6-1	.	many	TRBJ1-5	CASSSRVSNQPQHF	TGTGCCAGCAGTTCCAGGGTGAGCAATCAGCCCCAGCATTTT
TRBV7-3	TRBD2	.	TRBJ2-5	CASSPGTSGSGGQETQYF	TGTGCCAGCAGCCCCGGGACTAGCGGGAGCGGGGGGCAAGAGACCCAGTACTTC
TRBV10-3	TRBD1	.	TRBJ2-2	CAISLSLGQPNTGELFF	TGTGCCATCAGCCTATCTTTGGGACAGCCGAACACCGGGGAGCTGTTTTTT
TRBV7-8	TRBD1	.	TRBJ2-7	CASSLTQGAEQYF	TGTGCCAGCAGCTTAACGCAGGGGGCCGAGCAGTACTTC
TRBV5-1	TRBD1	.	TRBJ2-7	CASSLGGQGIIYEQYF	TGCGCCAGCAGCTTGGGTGGACAGGGGATAATCTACGAGCAGTACTTC
TRBV28	.	many	TRBJ1-3	CASRPLNSGNTIYF	TGTGCCAGCAGACCTCTGAACTCTGGAAACACCATATATTTT
TRBV3-1	.	many	TRBJ2-1	CASSQGQGRFNEQFF	TGTGCCAGCAGCCAAGGGCAGGGAAGGTTCAATGAGCAGTTCTTC
TRBV7-6	.	.	TRBJ2-4	CARGGNDKNIQYF	TGTGCAAGAGGGGGTAACGACAAAAACATTCAGTACTTC